What follows describes a single T cell receptor beta chain. The CDR3 is 14 amino acids. Germline V gene data show CDR1 as SGHTA and CDR2 as FQGNSA. Unmatched junction bases numbered 5, after V lost 3 bases and J lost 7 bases. It was cDNA, reverse transcribed from extracted RNA, that served as the sequencing template. TCRdb keeps only in-frame clones here, not all; method: immunoSEQ multiplex PCR. The table lists 150,000 or so clones, more than 75% of them singletons. This entry is derived from a study of CD8+ T cells in alopecia areata. This receptor was identified in a human donor with alopecia areata. The chain joins TRBV7-2 to TRBJ2-1; 8 positions agree with TRBD1. This specimen was CD8+ T cells sorted from blood, taken at week 0. CDR3 sequence (DNA): TGTGCCAGCAGCTTCGGACAGGGTCGGAATGAGCAGTTCTTC. It translates to CASSFGQGRNEQFF.